This entry features one T cell receptor (beta chain) sequence. As yet, its antigen is unknown. The entry originates in a study of beta chain features in type 1 diabetes. General study results and limits: Shortening that was moderate but significant affected the TCRB CDR3s of Type 1 diabetes patients in all four CD4+ subsets.

Isolation of CD4+ naive, central memory, regulatory and stem cell-like memory cells was achieved by sorting via CD45RO/CCR7/CD25/CD127/CD95/CD27. Expressed TCRB transcripts were sequenced because the entire RNA isolate underwent reverse transcription. TCRdb keeps only in-frame clones here, not all; method: immunoSEQ multiplex PCR. Of more than 100,000 clones listed, roughly 10% are singletons. CDR1 SGDLS and CDR2 YYNGEE come from the germline V gene. This CDR3 has 14 residues. The germline V and J ends were trimmed by 6 bases and 3 bases, with 13 bases remaining between them. The chain recombines TRBV9 with TRBJ1-5; D not certain. Sample: central memory CD4+ T cells from blood. This receptor was identified in a man aged 30-40 years with type 1 diabetes. Here the CDR3 DNA reads TGTGCCAGCAACCCGGGAGAGAACAATCAGCCCCAGCATTTT. This translates into CASNPGENNQPQHF. The full variable domain, completed using reference TRBV9 and TRBJ1-5, is DSGVTQTPKHLITATGQRVTLRCSPRSGDLSVYWYQQSLDQGLQFLIQYYNGEERAKGNILERFSAQQFPDLHSELNLSSLELGDSALYFCASNPGENNQPQHFGDGTRLSIL.